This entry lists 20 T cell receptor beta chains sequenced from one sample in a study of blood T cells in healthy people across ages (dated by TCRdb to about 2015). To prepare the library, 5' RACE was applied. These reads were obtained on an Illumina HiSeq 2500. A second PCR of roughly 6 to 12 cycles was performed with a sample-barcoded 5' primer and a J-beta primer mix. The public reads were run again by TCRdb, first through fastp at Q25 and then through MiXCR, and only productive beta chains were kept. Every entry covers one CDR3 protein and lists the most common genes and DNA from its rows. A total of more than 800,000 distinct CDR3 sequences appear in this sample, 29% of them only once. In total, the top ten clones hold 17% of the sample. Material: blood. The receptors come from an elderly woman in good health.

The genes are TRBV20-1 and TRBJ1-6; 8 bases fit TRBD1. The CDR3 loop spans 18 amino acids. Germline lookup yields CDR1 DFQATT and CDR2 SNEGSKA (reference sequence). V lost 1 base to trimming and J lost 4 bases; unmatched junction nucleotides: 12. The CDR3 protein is CSARGSWLDRAYNSPLHF. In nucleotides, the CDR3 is TGCAGTGCTAGAGGATCGTGGCTGGACAGGGCATATAATTCACCCCTCCACTTT.

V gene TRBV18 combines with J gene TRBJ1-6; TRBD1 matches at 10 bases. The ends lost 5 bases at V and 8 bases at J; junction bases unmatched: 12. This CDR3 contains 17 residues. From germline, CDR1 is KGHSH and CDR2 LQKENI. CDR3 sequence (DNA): TGTGCCAGCTCAAATACCGGGACAGGGGCGCCTGATTCACCCCTCCACTTT. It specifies CASSNTGTGAPDSPLHF.

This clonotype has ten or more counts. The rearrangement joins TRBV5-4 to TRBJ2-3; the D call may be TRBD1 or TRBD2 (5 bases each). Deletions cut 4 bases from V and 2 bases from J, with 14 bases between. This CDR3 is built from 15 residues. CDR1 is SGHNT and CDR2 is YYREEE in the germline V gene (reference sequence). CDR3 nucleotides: TGTGCCAGCAGCAGTAGGGTGGGGACCACAGATACGCAGTATTTT. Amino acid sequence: CASSSRVGTTDTQYF. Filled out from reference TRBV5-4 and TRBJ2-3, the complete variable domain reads ETGVTQSPTHLIKTRGQQVTLRCSSQSGHNTVSWYQQALGQGPQFIFQYYREEENGRGNFPPRFSGLQFPNYSSELNVNALELDDSALYLCASSSRVGTTDTQYFGPGTRLTVL.

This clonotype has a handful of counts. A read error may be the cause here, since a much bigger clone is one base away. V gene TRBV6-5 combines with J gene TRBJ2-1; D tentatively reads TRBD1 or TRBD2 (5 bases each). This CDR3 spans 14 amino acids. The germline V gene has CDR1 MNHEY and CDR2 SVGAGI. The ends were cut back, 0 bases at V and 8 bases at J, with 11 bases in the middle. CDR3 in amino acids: CASSYSGARDEQFF. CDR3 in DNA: TGTGCCAGCAGTTACTCCGGGGCCAGGGATGAGCAGTTCTTC.

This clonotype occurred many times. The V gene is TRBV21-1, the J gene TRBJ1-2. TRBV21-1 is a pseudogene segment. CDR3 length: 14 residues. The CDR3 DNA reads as TGTGCCAGCGAGGGACCTCAACTACACTATGGCTACACCTTC. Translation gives CASEGPQLHYGYTF.

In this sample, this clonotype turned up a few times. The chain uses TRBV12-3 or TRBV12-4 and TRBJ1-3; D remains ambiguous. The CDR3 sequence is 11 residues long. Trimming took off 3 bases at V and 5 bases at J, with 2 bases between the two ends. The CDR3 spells CASSFRNTIYF. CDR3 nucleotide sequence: TGTGCCAGCAGTTTTCGAAACACCATATATTTT.

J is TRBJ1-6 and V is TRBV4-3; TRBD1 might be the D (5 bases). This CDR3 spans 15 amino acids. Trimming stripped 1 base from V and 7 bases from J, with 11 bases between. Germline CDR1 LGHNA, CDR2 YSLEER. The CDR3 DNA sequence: TGCGCCAGCAGCCAAGGTTCGTGGGGGAATTCACCCCTCCACTTT. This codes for CASSQGSWGNSPLHF.

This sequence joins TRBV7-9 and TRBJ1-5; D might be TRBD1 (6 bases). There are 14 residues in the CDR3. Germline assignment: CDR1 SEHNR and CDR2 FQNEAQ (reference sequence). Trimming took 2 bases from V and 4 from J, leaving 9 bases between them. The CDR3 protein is CASSLLGANQPQHF. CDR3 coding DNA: TGTGCCAGCAGCTTACTGGGGGCGAATCAGCCCCAGCATTTT.

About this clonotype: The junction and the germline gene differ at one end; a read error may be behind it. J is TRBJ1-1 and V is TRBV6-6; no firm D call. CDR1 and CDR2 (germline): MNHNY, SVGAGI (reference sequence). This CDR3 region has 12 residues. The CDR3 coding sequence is TGTACCAGCAGTCCCCATGGCACTGAAGCTTTCTTT. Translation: CTSSPHGTEAFF.

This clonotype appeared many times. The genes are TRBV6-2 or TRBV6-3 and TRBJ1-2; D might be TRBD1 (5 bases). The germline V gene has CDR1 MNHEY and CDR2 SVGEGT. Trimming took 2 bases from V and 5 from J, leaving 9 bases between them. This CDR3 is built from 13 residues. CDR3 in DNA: TGTGCCAGCAGTTACGAGACAGTATATGGCTACACCTTC. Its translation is CASSYETVYGYTF.

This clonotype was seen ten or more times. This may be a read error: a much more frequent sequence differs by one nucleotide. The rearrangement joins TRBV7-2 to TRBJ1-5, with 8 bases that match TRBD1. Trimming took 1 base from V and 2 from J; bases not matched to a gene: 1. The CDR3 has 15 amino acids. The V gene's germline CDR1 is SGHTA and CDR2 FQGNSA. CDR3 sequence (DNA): TGTGCCAGCAGCTTAGTGACAGGGGGCAATCAGCCCCAGCATTTT. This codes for CASSLVTGGNQPQHF.

CDR3 region: CASSGQGLGTYGYTF. The CDR3 DNA is TGTGCCAGCAGCGGGCAGGGGTTGGGGACCTATGGCTACACCTTC. V is TRBV7-2 and J is TRBJ1-2; D perhaps matches TRBD1 (6 bases). Germline V CDR1 and CDR2: SGHTA, FQGNSA. V lost 5 bases, J lost 4 bases, and 17 bases lay in between. The CDR3 covers 15 residues.

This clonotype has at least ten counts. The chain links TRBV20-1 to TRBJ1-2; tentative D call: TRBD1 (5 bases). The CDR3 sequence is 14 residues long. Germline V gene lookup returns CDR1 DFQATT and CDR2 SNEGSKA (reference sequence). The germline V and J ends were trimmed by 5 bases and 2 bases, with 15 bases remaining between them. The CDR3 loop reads CSAPMSDSNYGYTF. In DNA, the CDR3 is TGCAGTGCTCCCATGAGTGACAGCAACTATGGCTACACCTTC.

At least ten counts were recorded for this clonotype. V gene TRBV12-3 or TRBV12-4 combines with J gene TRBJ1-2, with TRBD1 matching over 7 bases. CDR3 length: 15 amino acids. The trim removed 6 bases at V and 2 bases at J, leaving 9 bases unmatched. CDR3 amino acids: CASSLGLQGNYGYTF. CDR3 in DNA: TGTGCCAGCAGCCTCGGCCTACAGGGGAACTATGGCTACACCTTC.

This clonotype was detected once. The CDR3 DNA reads TGTGCCAGCAGCGTACCCGGACCCGAGCAGTTCTTC. Translated: CASSVPGPEQFF. The chain employs TRBV9 and TRBJ2-1; D is undetermined. The CDR3 sequence is 12 residues long. Germline CDR1 reads SGDLS; CDR2 reads YYNGEE. Trimming pared 1 base from V and 10 bases from J, leaving 9 bases between.

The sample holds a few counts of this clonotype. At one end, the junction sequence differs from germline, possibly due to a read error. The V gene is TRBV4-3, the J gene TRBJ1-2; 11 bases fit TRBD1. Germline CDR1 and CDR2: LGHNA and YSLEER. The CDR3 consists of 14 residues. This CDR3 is CTSSLGQGARGYTF. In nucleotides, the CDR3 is TGCACCAGCAGCCTCGGACAGGGGGCGCGAGGCTACACCTTC.

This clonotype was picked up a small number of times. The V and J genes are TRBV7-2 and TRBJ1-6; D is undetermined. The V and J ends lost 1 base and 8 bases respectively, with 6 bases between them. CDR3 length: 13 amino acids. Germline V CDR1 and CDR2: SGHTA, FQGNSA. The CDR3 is CASSLDGYSPLHF. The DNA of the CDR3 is TGTGCCAGCAGCTTAGACGGTTATTCACCCCTCCACTTT.

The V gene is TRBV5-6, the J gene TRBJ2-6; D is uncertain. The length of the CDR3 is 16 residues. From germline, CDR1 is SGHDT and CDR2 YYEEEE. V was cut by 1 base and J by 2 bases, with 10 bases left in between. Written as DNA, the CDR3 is TGTGCCAGCAGCTTGATGGGTGGAACTGGGGCCAACGTCCTGACTTTC. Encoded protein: CASSLMGGTGANVLTF. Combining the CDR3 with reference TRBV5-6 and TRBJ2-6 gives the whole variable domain DAGVTQSPTHLIKTRGQQVTLRCSPKSGHDTVSWYQQALGQGPQFIFQYYEEEERQRGNFPDRFSGHQFPNYSSELNVNALLLGDSALYLCASSLMGGTGANVLTFGAGSRLTVL.

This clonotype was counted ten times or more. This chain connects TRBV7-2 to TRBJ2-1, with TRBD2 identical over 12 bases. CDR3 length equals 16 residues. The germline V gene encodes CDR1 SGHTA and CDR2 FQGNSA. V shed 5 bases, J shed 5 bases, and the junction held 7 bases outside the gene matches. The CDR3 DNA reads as TGTGCCAGCAGCCCGAAACTAGCGGGGGGCCACAATGAGCAGTTCTTC. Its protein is CASSPKLAGGHNEQFF.

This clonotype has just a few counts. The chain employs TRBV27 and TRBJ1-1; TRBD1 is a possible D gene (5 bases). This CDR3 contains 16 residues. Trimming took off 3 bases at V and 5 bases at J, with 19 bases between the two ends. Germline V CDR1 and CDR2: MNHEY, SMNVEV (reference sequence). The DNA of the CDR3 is TGTGCCAGCAGTTTTTCTAGGGGACGGGGTTGGACTGAAGCTTTCTTT. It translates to CASSFSRGRGWTEAFF.